The next 5 T cell receptor beta chains were all read from a single sample in a study of T-cell memory formation after mild COVID-19. One entry per CDR3 protein, called by TCRdb with MiXCR from the 5' RACE reads. Of 290,000 or so distinct CDR3 sequences in the sample, 15% to 20% were seen once. The sequencing input was PBMCs or a T cell subset sorted from them (not recorded which). Receptors were obtained from a man younger than 35 who had mild COVID-19 (a few samples of this study predate the infection). Cell type and time point are not known.

This chain joins TRBV29-1 and TRBJ1-5, with unresolved D. The length of the CDR3 is 13 residues. The ends were cut back, 0 bases at V and 4 bases at J, with 7 bases in the middle. Germline V gene data show CDR1 as SQVTM and CDR2 as ANQGSEA. DNA for the CDR3: TGCAGCGTTGAAGATGGGTGGAATCAGCCCCAGCATTTT. Translation: CSVEDGWNQPQHF.

J is TRBJ2-1 and V is TRBV6-5, with 9 nucleotides matching TRBD2. J was trimmed by 5 bases and V by 6 bases; bases with no gene match: 11. CDR3 length: 16 amino acids. Germline CDR1 reads MNHEY; CDR2 reads SVGAGI. CDR3 DNA: TGTGCCAGCAGAGCGACTAGCGGAAGAGAGAACAATGAGCAGTTCTTC. It is translated as CASRATSGRENNEQFF.

This clonotype has more than one count but fewer than ten. The V call is TRBV20-1, the J call TRBJ1-3; 7 bases fit TRBD1. Germline V lookup: CDR1 DFQATT, CDR2 SNEGSKA (reference sequence). The V segment lost 5 bases and the J segment 1 base; nucleotides outside the gene matches: 8. CDR3 length: 15 residues. The CDR3 protein is CSAYHPGQSGNTIYF. CDR3 DNA sequence: TGCAGTGCTTATCATCCGGGACAGTCTGGAAACACCATATATTTT.

This clonotype was detected only a few times. CDR3 loop: CASSVSGLVETQYF. CDR3 sequence (DNA): TGCGCCAGCAGCGTATCGGGACTAGTAGAGACCCAGTACTTC. The chain employs TRBV4-3 and TRBJ2-5, with TRBD2 matching over 8 bases. V trimming: 5 bases; J trimming: 4 bases; junction bases outside the gene matches: 6. Per the germline V gene, CDR1 is LGHNA and CDR2 is YSLEER. The CDR3 has 14 amino acids.

V gene TRBV11-2 combines with J gene TRBJ2-5; no clear D gene. Germline V gives CDR1 SGHAT, CDR2 FQNNGV. V lost 4 bases, J lost 0 bases, and 3 bases lay in between. CDR3 length equals 12 residues. The DNA of the CDR3 is TGTGCCAGCAGCTCCCACCAAGAGACCCAGTACTTC. Its protein is CASSSHQETQYF.